This TCR beta chain appears in the sequencing data of a study of CD8+ T cells in alopecia areata. Study-wide context: Treated patients took oral tofacitinib at 5 to 10 mg twice daily. Patients in the study were on tofacitinib for 6 to 18 months, then off it for 6 months. Study results and limitations: Scalp sequencing captures resident alphabeta T cells of normal skin too.

For this clone: The target antigen is unknown.

V was clipped by 3 bases and J by 3 bases; unmatched bases: 2. Germline loops: CDR1 PRHDT, CDR2 FYEKMQ (reference sequence). The CDR3 consists of 15 residues. Treatment here: oral pan-JAK inhibitor, 5-10 mg twice daily. The study team obtained lesional scalp punch biopsies and peripheral blood from alopecia areata patients. TCR sequencing used cDNA made by reverse transcription of extracted RNA. Assay: immunoSEQ multiplex PCR; the TCRdb copy retains only in-frame clones and omits some. The table has 140,000 to 150,000 clones, 45% to 65% seen once. The genes are TRBV13 and TRBJ1-5; 10 bases agree with TRBD1. The sample was CD8+ T cells sorted from blood, taken at week 4, from a patient treated with tofacitinib. The clonotype was recovered from a human donor with alopecia areata. The CDR3 spells CASSFGTGANQPQHF. The CDR3 DNA sequence: TGTGCCAGCAGCTTTGGGACAGGGGCCAATCAGCCCCAGCATTTT.